This TCR beta chain was sequenced for a study of blood T cell repertoires in COVID-19. Study-level information: Sample material is recorded as cDNA or gDNA derived from T cells, B-cell-depleted T cells, or PBMCs.

The germline V gene encodes CDR1 SGHRS and CDR2 YFSETQ. V trimming: 4 bases; J trimming: 4 bases; junction bases outside the gene matches: 8. The CDR3 runs to 17 residues. Method: immunoSEQ multiplex PCR; TCRdb's copy keeps in-frame clones and lacks some. The sample records about 190,000 clones, roughly four fifths being singletons. The rearrangement links TRBV5-1 to TRBJ2-3; 14 nucleotides line up with TRBD2. The sample taken for sequencing was peripheral blood. The source is a woman between 65 and 79 years old with active or convalescent COVID-19. The CDR3 coding sequence is TGCGCCAGCAGCCCCGGACTAGCGGGAGGTATAGCAGATACGCAGTATTTT. It codes for CASSPGLAGGIADTQYF.